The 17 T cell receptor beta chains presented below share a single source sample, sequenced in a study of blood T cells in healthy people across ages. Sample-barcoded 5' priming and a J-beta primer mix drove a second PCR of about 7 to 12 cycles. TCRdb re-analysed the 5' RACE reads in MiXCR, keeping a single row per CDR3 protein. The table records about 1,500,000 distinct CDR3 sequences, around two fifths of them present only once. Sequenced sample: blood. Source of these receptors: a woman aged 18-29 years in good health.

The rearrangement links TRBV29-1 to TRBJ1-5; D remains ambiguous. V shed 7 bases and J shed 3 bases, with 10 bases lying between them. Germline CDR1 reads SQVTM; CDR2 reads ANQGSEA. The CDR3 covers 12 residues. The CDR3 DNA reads TGCAGCGCTGCGGACTACAATCAGCCCCAGCATTTT. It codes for CSAADYNQPQHF.

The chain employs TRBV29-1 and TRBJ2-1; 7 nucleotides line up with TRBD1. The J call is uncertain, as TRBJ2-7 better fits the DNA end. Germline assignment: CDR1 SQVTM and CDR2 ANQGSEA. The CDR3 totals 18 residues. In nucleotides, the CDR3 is TGCAGCGTCCAACCTTGGGGGTACGGGACAGTCGAATACAATGAGCAGTACTTC. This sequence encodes CSVQPWGYGTVEYNEQYF.

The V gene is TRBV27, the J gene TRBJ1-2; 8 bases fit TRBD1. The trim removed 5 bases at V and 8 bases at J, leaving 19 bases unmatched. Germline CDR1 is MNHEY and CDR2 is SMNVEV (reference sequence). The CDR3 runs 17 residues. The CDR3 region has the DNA TGTGCCAGCAGTACCTCGATAGTGGGACAGGTGGGTGGCGGCTACACCTTC. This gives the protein CASSTSIVGQVGGGYTF.

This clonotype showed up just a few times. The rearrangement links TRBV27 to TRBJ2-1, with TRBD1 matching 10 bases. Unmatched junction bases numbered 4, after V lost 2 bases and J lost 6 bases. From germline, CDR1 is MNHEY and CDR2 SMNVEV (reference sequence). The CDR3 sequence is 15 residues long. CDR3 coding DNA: TGTGCCAGCAGTTTACTGGGGACAGGGGTCAATGAGCAGTTCTTC. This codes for CASSLLGTGVNEQFF.

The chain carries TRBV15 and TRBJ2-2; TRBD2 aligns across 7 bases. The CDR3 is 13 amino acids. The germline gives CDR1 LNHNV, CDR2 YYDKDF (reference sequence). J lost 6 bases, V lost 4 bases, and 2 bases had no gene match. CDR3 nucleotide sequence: TGTGCCACCAGCACCGGACTAGCCGGGGAGCTGTTTTTT. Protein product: CATSTGLAGELFF.

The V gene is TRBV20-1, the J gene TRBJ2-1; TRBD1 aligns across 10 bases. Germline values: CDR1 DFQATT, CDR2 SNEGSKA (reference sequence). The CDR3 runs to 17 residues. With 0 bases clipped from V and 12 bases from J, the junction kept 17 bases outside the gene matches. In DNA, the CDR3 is TGCAGTGCTAGAGAGGGGGGGAGGGACAGGGGCCGGGTGTGGCAGTTCTTC. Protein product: CSAREGGRDRGRVWQFF.

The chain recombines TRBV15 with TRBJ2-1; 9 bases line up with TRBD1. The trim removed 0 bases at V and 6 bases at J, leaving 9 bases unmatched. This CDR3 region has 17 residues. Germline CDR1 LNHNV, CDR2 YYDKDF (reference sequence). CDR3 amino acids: CATSRDLPGQGSNEQFF. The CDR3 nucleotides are TGTGCCACCAGCAGAGATCTCCCGGGACAGGGATCCAATGAGCAGTTCTTC.

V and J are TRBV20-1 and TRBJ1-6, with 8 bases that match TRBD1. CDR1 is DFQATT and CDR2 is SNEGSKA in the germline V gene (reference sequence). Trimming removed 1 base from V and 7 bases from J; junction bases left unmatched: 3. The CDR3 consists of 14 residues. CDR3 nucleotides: TGCAGTGCTAGAGTCTCAGGGGGCAATTCACCCCTCCACTTT. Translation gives CSARVSGGNSPLHF.

CDR3 coding DNA: TGTGCCAGCCGGTTGACGGGGACAGATACGCAGTATTTT. It yields the protein CASRLTGTDTQYF. The chain links TRBV6-1 to TRBJ2-3; tentative D call: TRBD2 (5 bases). The V and J ends lost 8 bases and 3 bases respectively, with 12 bases between them. There are 13 residues in the CDR3. Per the germline V gene, CDR1 is MNHNS and CDR2 is SASEGT.

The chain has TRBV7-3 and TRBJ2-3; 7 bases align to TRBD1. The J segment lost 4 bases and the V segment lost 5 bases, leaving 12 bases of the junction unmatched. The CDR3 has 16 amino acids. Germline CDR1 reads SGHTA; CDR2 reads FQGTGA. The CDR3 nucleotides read TGTGCCAGCAGCGAAGTAGCAGGGGGTATCGCAGATACGCAGTATTTT. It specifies CASSEVAGGIADTQYF.

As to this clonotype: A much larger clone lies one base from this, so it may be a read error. CDR3 in DNA: TGTGCCAGCGGCTGGACAGGGGGTTCGGAGACCCAGTACTTC. Amino acids: CASGWTGGSETQYF. The chain joins TRBV7-2 to TRBJ2-7; 10 bases line up with TRBD1. The DNA end favors TRBJ2-5, so the J call may be wrong. Looked up from germline, CDR1 is SGHTA and CDR2 is FQGNSA. This CDR3 contains 14 residues.

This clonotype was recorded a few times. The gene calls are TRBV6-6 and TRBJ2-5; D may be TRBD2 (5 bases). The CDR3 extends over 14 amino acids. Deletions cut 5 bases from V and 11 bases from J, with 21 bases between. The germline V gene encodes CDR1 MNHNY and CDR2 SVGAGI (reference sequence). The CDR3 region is CASSLTGLGNEQYF. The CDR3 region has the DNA TGTGCCAGCAGTCTAACGGGGTTAGGCAATGAGCAGTACTTC.

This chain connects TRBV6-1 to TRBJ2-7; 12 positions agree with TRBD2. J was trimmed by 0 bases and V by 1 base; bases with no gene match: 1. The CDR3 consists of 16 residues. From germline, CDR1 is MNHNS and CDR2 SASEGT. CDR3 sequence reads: CASSEGTSGNSYEQYF. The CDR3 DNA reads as TGTGCCAGCAGTGAAGGGACTAGCGGGAACTCCTACGAGCAGTACTTC.

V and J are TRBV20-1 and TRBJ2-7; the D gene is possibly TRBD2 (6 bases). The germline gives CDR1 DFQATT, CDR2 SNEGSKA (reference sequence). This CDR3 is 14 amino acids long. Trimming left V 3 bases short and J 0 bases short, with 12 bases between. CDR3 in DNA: TGCAGTGCTAGGTCAGCGGGTCTCTCCTACGAGCAGTACTTC. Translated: CSARSAGLSYEQYF.

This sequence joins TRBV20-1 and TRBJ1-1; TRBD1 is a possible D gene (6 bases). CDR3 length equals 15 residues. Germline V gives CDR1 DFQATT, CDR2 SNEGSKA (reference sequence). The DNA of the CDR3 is TGCAGGGGGGCGATCGGTAGTGGGGTGGGCACTGAAGCTTTCTTT. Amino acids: CRGAIGSGVGTEAFF.

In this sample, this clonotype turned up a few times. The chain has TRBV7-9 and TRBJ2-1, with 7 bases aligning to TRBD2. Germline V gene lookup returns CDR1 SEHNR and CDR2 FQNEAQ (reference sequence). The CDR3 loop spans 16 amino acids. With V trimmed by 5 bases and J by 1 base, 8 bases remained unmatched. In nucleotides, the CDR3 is TGTGCCAGCAGCACGATAACTAGCGAATCCTACAATGAGCAGTTCTTC. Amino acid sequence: CASSTITSESYNEQFF. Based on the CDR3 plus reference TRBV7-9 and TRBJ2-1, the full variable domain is DTGVSQNPRHKITKRGQNVTFRCDPISEHNRLYWYRQTLGQGPEFLTYFQNEAQLEKSRLLSDRFSAERPKGSFSTLEIQRTEQGDSAMYLCASSTITSESYNEQFFGPGTRLTVL.

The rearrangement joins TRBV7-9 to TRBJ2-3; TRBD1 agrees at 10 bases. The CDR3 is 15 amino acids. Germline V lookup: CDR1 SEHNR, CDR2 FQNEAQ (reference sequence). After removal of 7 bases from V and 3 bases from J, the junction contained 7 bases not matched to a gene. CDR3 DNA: TGTGCCAGCACCCATAGACAGGGGGCTACAGATACGCAGTATTTT. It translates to CASTHRQGATDTQYF.